Below are 30 T cell receptor beta chains sequenced from a single sample in a study of cytomegalovirus exposure and HLA in healthy donors. This table comes from immunoSEQ multiplex PCR, and its TCRdb copy is limited to in-frame clones, with some not included. The data show about 44,000 clones, over 85% seen once. Sequencing input: PBMCs. The receptors were gathered from a woman aged 18-30 years in good health and CMV-seronegative.

The chain couples TRBV14 to TRBJ2-5, with unresolved D. Trimming removed 4 bases at V and 5 bases at J, with 17 bases between. Germline V gene sequence: CDR1 SGHDN, CDR2 FVKESK. This CDR3 is 15 amino acids long. The CDR3 spells CASSPQYGSGETQYF. CDR3 sequence (DNA): TGTGCCAGCAGCCCCCAGTACGGCTCGGGTGAGACCCAGTACTTC.

J is TRBJ2-5 and V is TRBV28; 9 positions agree with TRBD1. The junction had 10 bases not matched to a gene; V was cut back by 3 bases and J by 5 bases. Germline V lookup: CDR1 MDHEN, CDR2 SYDVKM. The CDR3 length is 16 residues. This CDR3 is CASSFPGTGRLETQYF. CDR3 nucleotides: TGTGCCAGCAGTTTTCCCGGGACAGGGCGACTGGAGACCCAGTACTTC. Full variable domain (rest looked up from reference TRBV28 and TRBJ2-5): DVKVTQSSRYLVKRTGEKVFLECVQDMDHENMFWYRQDPGLGLRLIYFSYDVKMKEKGDIPEGYSVSREKKERFSLILESASTNQTSMYLCASSFPGTGRLETQYFGPGTRLLVL.

J is TRBJ2-4 and V is TRBV6-1; weak D call: TRBD2 (5 bases). The CDR3 totals 13 residues. The germline V and J ends were trimmed by 8 bases and 7 bases, with 15 bases remaining between them. Germline lookup yields CDR1 MNHNS and CDR2 SASEGT. The CDR3 bases are TGTGCCAGCTCTGAGGGTGTTTTGAACATTCAGTACTTC. Its protein is CASSEGVLNIQYF.

V gene TRBV10-3 combines with J gene TRBJ2-1; D might be TRBD2 (5 bases). The CDR3 is made up of 13 amino acids. Germline assignment: CDR1 ENHRY and CDR2 SYGVKD. The V gene lost 5 bases and the J gene lost 4 bases, with 9 bases spanning the gap. Here the CDR3 DNA reads TGTGCCATCAGTCCGGGATTTTACAATGAGCAGTTCTTC. Translation: CAISPGFYNEQFF.

This clone came up once. V and J are TRBV27 and TRBJ2-5, with 10 bases matching TRBD2. CDR3 length equals 15 residues. Germline CDR1 reads MNHEY; CDR2 reads SMNVEV (reference sequence). Unmatched junction bases numbered 9, after V lost 7 bases and J lost 4 bases. As DNA, the CDR3 is TGTGCCAGCACGAGAAGCGGGGGGGCAGGAGAGACCCAGTACTTC. Its protein product is CASTRSGGAGETQYF.

This sequence joins TRBV18 and TRBJ1-1; D is ambiguous. The germline V and J ends were trimmed by 2 bases and 5 bases, with 9 bases remaining between them. The CDR3 spans 13 residues. The germline V gene encodes CDR1 KGHSH and CDR2 LQKENI. CDR3 sequence: CASSPVQPTEAFF. The CDR3 region has the DNA TGTGCCAGCTCACCAGTACAGCCGACTGAAGCTTTCTTT.

The rearrangement links TRBV4-2 to TRBJ1-2; 12 bases line up with TRBD1. Per the germline V gene, CDR1 is LGHNA and CDR2 is YNFKEQ. The CDR3 covers 16 residues. V was clipped by 0 bases and J by 5 bases; unmatched bases: 4. The CDR3 nucleotides read TGTGCCAGCAGCCAAGATGGGACAGGGGGCAGTTATGGCTACACCTTC. This gives the protein CASSQDGTGGSYGYTF.

Here the CDR3 reads CASSFGDYFSSYEQYF. The CDR3 DNA reads as TGTGCCAGCAGCTTTGGGGACTACTTCAGCTCCTACGAGCAGTACTTC. The V and J genes are TRBV7-2 and TRBJ2-7, with TRBD2 matching over 7 bases. Germline loops: CDR1 SGHTA, CDR2 FQGNSA. CDR3 length: 16 residues. V lost 3 bases, J lost 0 bases, and 8 bases stayed unmatched. Full variable domain (outside the CDR3, taken from reference TRBV7-2 and TRBJ2-7): GAGVSQSPSNKVTEKGKDVELRCDPISGHTALYWYRQSLGQGLEFLIYFQGNSAPDKSGLPSDRFSAERTGGSVSTLTIQRTQQEDSAVYLCASSFGDYFSSYEQYFGPGTRLTVT.

The chain employs TRBV6-1 and TRBJ2-7; a possible D gene is TRBD1 (5 bases). V lost 2 bases and J 9 bases, leaving 11 bases between the germline ends. The CDR3 length is 12 residues. Germline CDR1 and CDR2: MNHNS and SASEGT. This CDR3 is CASSETDSRQYF. DNA for the CDR3: TGTGCCAGCAGTGAAACCGACAGTCGGCAGTACTTC.

This clone was seen more than once but under ten times. V usage is TRBV7-2 and J usage is TRBJ1-2, with D uncertain. Germline V gene data show CDR1 as SGHTA and CDR2 as FQGNSA. V shed 5 bases and J shed 4 bases, with 11 bases lying between them. The CDR3 sequence is 13 residues long. The CDR3 sequence: CASSQRRLYGYTF. CDR3 coding DNA: TGTGCCAGCAGCCAAAGGCGGCTCTATGGCTACACCTTC.

The chain links TRBV4-2 to TRBJ1-2, with TRBD1 identical over 8 bases. Germline V gene lookup returns CDR1 LGHNA and CDR2 YNFKEQ. The trim removed 0 bases at V and 1 base at J, leaving 4 bases unmatched. The CDR3 is 16 amino acids. This CDR3 is CASSQDGDRNNYGYTF. The CDR3 bases are TGTGCCAGCAGCCAAGATGGGGACAGGAATAACTATGGCTACACCTTC.

The rearrangement links TRBV30 to TRBJ2-7, with a possible D match to TRBD1 (6 bases). The germline V gene has CDR1 GTSNPN and CDR2 SVGIG (reference sequence). CDR3 size: 14 residues. Trimming cost V 1 base and J 2 bases, with 12 bases left between them. The CDR3 spells CAWSGRDTAYEQYF. In DNA, the CDR3 is TGTGCCTGGAGTGGAAGGGACACCGCCTACGAGCAGTACTTC.

The V gene is TRBV2, the J gene TRBJ1-1; 9 bases fit TRBD1. V shed 8 bases, J shed 0 bases, and the junction held 7 bases outside the gene matches. Germline V gene sequence: CDR1 SNHLY, CDR2 FYNNEI. There are 15 residues in the CDR3. The CDR3 loop is CASGDRAVMNTEAFF. The CDR3 DNA reads as TGTGCCAGCGGGGACAGGGCGGTAATGAACACTGAAGCTTTCTTT.

V gene TRBV10-3 combines with J gene TRBJ2-7; 7 bases line up with TRBD1. The CDR3 is 10 amino acids. Per germline, CDR1 ENHRY and CDR2 SYGVKD. J was trimmed by 6 bases and V by 10 bases; bases with no gene match: 3. Here the CDR3 reads CATQGTEQYF. CDR3 sequence (DNA): TGTGCCACACAGGGGACCGAGCAGTACTTC.

The rearrangement links TRBV2 to TRBJ1-5; D remains unclear. CDR3 size: 13 residues. V was clipped by 4 bases and J by 6 bases, with 10 bases between them. The V gene's germline CDR1 is SNHLY and CDR2 FYNNEI. The CDR3 DNA reads as TGTGCCAGCAGTGTTCACGGTGGTCAGCCCCAGCATTTT. Protein sequence: CASSVHGGQPQHF.

The chain combines TRBV30 with TRBJ2-5; the match to TRBD1 covers 8 bases. Germline V gene sequence: CDR1 GTSNPN, CDR2 SVGIG (reference sequence). The V gene end was trimmed by 4 bases and the J gene end by 4 bases; junction bases not matched to a gene: 2. The CDR3 is 12 residues long. The CDR3 DNA follows: TGTGCCTGGACCACAGGGGGAGAGACCCAGTACTTC. It is translated as CAWTTGGETQYF.

The chain couples TRBV10-3 to TRBJ2-1, with 8 bases matching TRBD2. V dropped 7 bases and J dropped 7; count of bases not matched to a gene: 3. The CDR3 totals 12 residues. CDR1 and CDR2 from the germline V gene are ENHRY and SYGVKD. The DNA of the CDR3 is TGTGCCATCATGGGACTAGAAAATGAGCAGTTCTTC. Translation gives CAIMGLENEQFF.

The chain combines TRBV5-1 with TRBJ1-1; tentatively, D is TRBD1 (6 bases). V was trimmed by 2 bases and J by 5 bases, leaving 13 bases between them. The CDR3 extends over 14 amino acids. CDR1 is SGHRS and CDR2 is YFSETQ in the germline V gene. The CDR3 spells CASSLGGGWTEAFF. CDR3 DNA: TGCGCCAGCAGCTTAGGGGGGGGATGGACTGAAGCTTTCTTT.

The count of this clone is one. The genes are TRBV5-1 and TRBJ1-4; possibly TRBD1 for D (6 bases). V was shortened by 4 bases and J by 0 bases, with 16 bases between the two germline ends. This CDR3 region has 17 residues. CDR1 is SGHRS, CDR2 YFSETQ, per germline. CDR3: CASSPQGRQTTNEKLFF. The CDR3 nucleotides are TGCGCCAGCAGCCCGCAGGGGAGACAAACAACTAATGAAAAACTGTTTTTT.

This chain joins TRBV5-4 and TRBJ2-2, with 11 nucleotides matching TRBD1. The length of the CDR3 is 16 residues. V lost 3 bases, J lost 7 bases, and 8 bases stayed unmatched. Germline CDR1 is SGHNT and CDR2 is YYREEE (reference sequence). As DNA, the CDR3 is TGTGCCAGCAGCTCCGGGACAGGGGGAAGAATCGGGGAGCTGTTTTTT. Protein sequence: CASSSGTGGRIGELFF.

This chain uses TRBV28 with TRBJ1-2; TRBD1 matches at 7 bases. V trimming: 2 bases; J trimming: 2 bases; junction bases outside the gene matches: 5. From germline, CDR1 is MDHEN and CDR2 SYDVKM. The CDR3 contains 15 residues. This CDR3 is CASSLGTGVNYGYTF. In nucleotides, the CDR3 is TGTGCCAGCAGTTTAGGAACAGGGGTAAACTATGGCTACACCTTC.

The rearrangement links TRBV27 to TRBJ2-1; 7 nucleotides agree with TRBD1. Germline lookup yields CDR1 MNHEY and CDR2 SMNVEV (reference sequence). The trim removed 8 bases at V and 8 bases at J, leaving 9 bases unmatched. This CDR3 region has 13 residues. CDR3 in amino acids: CASSTGAGDEQFF. Written as DNA, the CDR3 is TGTGCCAGCTCTACAGGGGCGGGCGATGAGCAGTTCTTC.

The genes are TRBV27 and TRBJ2-3; the D is unclear. Germline CDR1 MNHEY, CDR2 SMNVEV (reference sequence). V lost 0 bases and J 14 bases, leaving 12 bases between the germline ends. The CDR3 covers 12 residues. The CDR3 protein is CASSLSSQASYF. The CDR3 DNA sequence: TGTGCCAGCAGTTTATCGTCCCAGGCTTCGTATTTT.

The V gene is TRBV7-8, the J gene TRBJ2-7, with 7 bases lining up with TRBD2. The trim removed 1 base at V and 6 bases at J, leaving 15 bases unmatched. The CDR3 length is 17 residues. Germline V gives CDR1 SGHVS, CDR2 FQNEAQ. This chain's CDR3 is CASSLGEGGAIPGEQYF. The CDR3 DNA reads as TGTGCCAGCAGCTTAGGGGAGGGTGGGGCTATACCCGGCGAGCAGTACTTC.

Comment on this clone: Sequence at one end of the junction differs from germline and may be a read error. The V and J genes are TRBV7-9 and TRBJ1-2, with D possibly matching TRBD1 (6 bases). This CDR3 has 16 residues. Germline values: CDR1 SEHNR, CDR2 FQNEAQ (reference sequence). Written as DNA, the CDR3 is TGTGCCAGCAGCCTAGCCGCCGGGACAACTAACTATGGCTACACCTTC. Translating it yields CASSLAAGTTNYGYTF.

This clone was seen only once. The V and J genes are TRBV4-1 and TRBJ2-5; 11 bases align to TRBD2. Looked up from germline, CDR1 is MGHRA and CDR2 is YSYEKL. The CDR3 has 16 amino acids. V lost 4 bases, J lost 6 bases, and 10 bases stayed unmatched. CDR3 sequence reads: CASSPLLAGGKKTQYF. For the CDR3, the DNA is TGCGCCAGCAGCCCCCTCCTAGCGGGGGGAAAGAAGACCCAGTACTTC.

This clone was seen a few times. The V gene is TRBV25-1, the J gene TRBJ1-6, with a possible D match to TRBD1 (6 bases). CDR1 and CDR2 (germline): MGHDK, SYGVNS. The length of the CDR3 is 14 residues. V lost 7 bases and J 6 bases, leaving 13 bases between the germline ends. CDR3 protein: CASMETGFNSPLHF. The CDR3 DNA reads as TGTGCCAGCATGGAGACAGGCTTTAATTCACCCCTCCACTTT.

The CDR3 loop is CASSLTVSPSEAFF. In nucleotides, the CDR3 is TGCGCCAGCAGCTTAACAGTCTCACCCAGTGAAGCTTTCTTT. The rearrangement joins TRBV5-1 to TRBJ1-1; the D is unclear. Germline CDR1 SGHRS, CDR2 YFSETQ. The CDR3 is made up of 14 amino acids. With 2 bases removed from V and 7 bases from J, the gap between germline ends came to 15 bases.

V is TRBV11-1 and J is TRBJ1-6; no firm D call. V gave up 4 bases and J gave up 10 bases, with 20 bases separating them. The CDR3 runs to 16 residues. CDR1 and CDR2 from the germline V gene are SGHAT and FQDESV (reference sequence). CDR3 nucleotides: TGTGCCAGCAGCTCCTCCCCCCCGGGGAGCGGGTCACCCCTCCACTTT. Translated: CASSSSPPGSGSPLHF.

The rearrangement links TRBV2 to TRBJ2-7; 7 bases are a match to TRBD1. The CDR3 contains 16 residues. In germline, CDR1 is SNHLY, CDR2 FYNNEI. Germline trimming cut 4 bases from V and 0 bases from J; bases unmatched to any gene: 9. The CDR3 coding sequence is TGTGCCAGCAGTGCACCCTTGACAGGGTCCTCCTACGAGCAGTACTTC. Its translation: CASSAPLTGSSYEQYF. Full variable domain (outside the CDR3, taken from reference TRBV2 and TRBJ2-7): EPEVTQTPSHQVTQMGQEVILRCVPISNHLYFYWYRQILGQKVEFLVSFYNNEISEKSEIFDDQFSVERPDGSNFTLKIRSTKLEDSAMYFCASSAPLTGSSYEQYFGPGTRLTVT.